These 2 T cell receptor beta chains were all obtained from the same sample, sequenced in a study of T cells after yellow fever vaccination. TCRdb recomputed calls from the 5' RACE reads with MiXCR, one row per CDR3 protein. The sample records some 670,000 distinct CDR3 sequences, roughly 12% being singletons. The material was PBMCs, obtained on the day of the yellow fever booster vaccination. The receptors stem from a man aged 25 to 40 who received the YFV17D yellow fever vaccine.

This chain connects TRBV7-2 to TRBJ2-2; no reliable D call. CDR3 size: 13 residues. In germline, CDR1 is SGHTA, CDR2 FQGNSA. V lost 8 bases and J 1 base, leaving 8 bases between the germline ends. CDR3 amino acids: CASADLNTGELFF. In DNA, the CDR3 is TGTGCCAGCGCCGACTTGAACACCGGGGAGCTGTTTTTT.

V usage is TRBV6-5 and J usage is TRBJ1-6; D gene unclear. The V gene's germline CDR1 is MNHEY and CDR2 SVGAGI. With 2 bases removed from V and 5 bases from J, the gap between germline ends came to 10 bases. The CDR3 runs to 15 residues. Here the CDR3 DNA reads TGTGCCAGCAGTTACGAGGGCGGAAATAATTCACCCCTCCACTTT. Residues: CASSYEGGNNSPLHF.